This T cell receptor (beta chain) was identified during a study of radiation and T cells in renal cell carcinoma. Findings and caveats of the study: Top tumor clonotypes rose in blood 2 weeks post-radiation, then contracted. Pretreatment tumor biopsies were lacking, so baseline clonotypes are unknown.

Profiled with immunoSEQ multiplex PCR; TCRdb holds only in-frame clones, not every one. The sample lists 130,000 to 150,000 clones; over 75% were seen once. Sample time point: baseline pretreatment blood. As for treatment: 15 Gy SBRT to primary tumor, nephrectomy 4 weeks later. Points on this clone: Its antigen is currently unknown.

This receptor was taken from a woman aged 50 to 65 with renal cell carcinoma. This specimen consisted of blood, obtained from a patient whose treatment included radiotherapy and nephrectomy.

CDR3 in amino acids: CSARTSQRQYF. CDR3 DNA sequence: TGCAGTGCTAGGACTAGCCAACGGCAGTACTTC. V is TRBV20-1 and J is TRBJ2-7; 7 bases line up with TRBD2. The junction had 5 bases not matched to a gene; V was cut back by 3 bases and J by 9 bases. The CDR3 is 11 residues long. Germline CDR1 DFQATT, CDR2 SNEGSKA (reference sequence).